These T cell receptor beta chains were read from a single sample in a study of T cells in Graves' hyperthyroidism and ophthalmopathy. MiXCR, applied by TCRdb to the multiplex PCR reads, yields one record per CDR3 protein. The repertoire consists of some 620,000 distinct CDR3 sequences, with around 15% occurring once and the leading ten covering 3.5% to 4%. The sample consisted of blood. The source of these receptors is a woman aged 25 to 39 with Graves' hyperthyroidism. The CDR3 runs from the conserved cysteine through the conserved F or W. D genes are given only for firm matches. Only some rows state a clone size, as once, few, many or a class for expanded clones.

clone size,J gene,D gene,V gene,CDR3 DNA,CDR3 protein
.,TRBJ1-2,TRBD1,TRBV4-2,TGTGCCAGCAGCCAAGCAACAGGGGGATATGGCTACACCTTC,CASSQATGGYGYTF
.,TRBJ2-3,TRBD2,TRBV6-1,TGTGCCAGCACCGAGGGACTAGCGGGCACAGATACGCAGTATTTT,CASTEGLAGTDTQYF
.,TRBJ1-4,TRBD1,TRBV19,TGTGCCAGTAGTCCCCGGACAGGACCCTTCAATGAAAAACTGTTTTTT,CASSPRTGPFNEKLFF
.,TRBJ2-1,.,TRBV6-4,TGTGCCAGCAGACCCGAGGGGAGTTTCTACAATGAGCAGTTCTTC,CASRPEGSFYNEQFF
.,TRBJ2-7,.,TRBV6-2/TRBV6-3,TGTGCCAGCACTGGGATCTACGAGCAGTACTTC,CASTGIYEQYF
.,TRBJ1-3,.,TRBV28,TGTGCCAGCAGCCCGATGGTTGGCACCATATATTTT,CASSPMVGTIYF
many,TRBJ1-1,.,TRBV5-1,TGCGCCAGCAGCTTGACGATAACGAACACTGAAGCTTTCTTT,CASSLTITNTEAFF
.,TRBJ1-1,TRBD1,TRBV2,TGTGCCAGCAGAGAGACAGGGGTGGAATGGACTGAAGCTTTCTTT,CASRETGVEWTEAFF
many,TRBJ2-2,.,TRBV12-3/TRBV12-4,TGTGCCAGCAGTCGCCACCCGGGGCGGCAAAACACCGGGGAGCTGTTTTTT,CASSRHPGRQNTGELFF
.,TRBJ2-7,.,TRBV3-1,TGTGCCAGCAGCCAACACCCTGGGGGCTACGAGCAGTACTTC,CASSQHPGGYEQYF
many,TRBJ1-1,TRBD1,TRBV20-1,TGCAGTGCTAGTCGGGGACAGCGACCCCAAGCTTTCTTT,CSASRGQRPQAFF
many,TRBJ2-3,.,TRBV27,TGTGCCAGCAGTTTCTCCCGTAGTAATACGCAGTATTTT,CASSFSRSNTQYF
.,TRBJ1-4,.,TRBV20-1,TGCAGTGCAAGGCAGTTCTATCCCCCCTCAAGCGGTGAAAAACTGTTTTTT,CSARQFYPPSSGEKLFF
few,TRBJ2-7,.,TRBV10-3,TGTGCCATCAGTGAGTCTCGTAGGGGGGATGAGCAGTACTTC,CAISESRRGDEQYF
.,TRBJ2-2,TRBD1,TRBV6-4,TGTGCCAGCAGTTACTCGAAGAACAGGGGGGACACCGGGGAGCTGTTTTTT,CASSYSKNRGDTGELFF
.,TRBJ1-4,.,TRBV5-1,TGCGCCAGCAGCTTAGAGGGTGCGGCTAATGAAGAACTGTTTTTT,CASSLEGAANEELFF
many,TRBJ2-1,.,TRBV30,TGTGCCTGGAGCGCCAGCTCCTACAATGAGCAGTTCTTC,CAWSASSYNEQFF
many,TRBJ1-6,TRBD1,TRBV12-3/TRBV12-4,TGTGCCAGCAGGCGGACAGGGGGCAATTCACCCCTCCACTTT,CASRRTGGNSPLHF
many,TRBJ2-2,.,TRBV30,TGTGCCTGGAGTGTACCCCCAGGAAGTGACACCGGGGAGCTGTTTTTT,CAWSVPPGSDTGELFF
.,TRBJ2-1,TRBD2,TRBV4-1,TGCGCCAGCAGCCAGGTTCGCGGGAGGACCTACAATGAGCAGTTCTTC,CASSQVRGRTYNEQFF
many,TRBJ1-5,.,TRBV30,TGTGCCTGGAGCGTTCAAGGGCCCCAGCATTTT,CAWSVQGPQHF
many,TRBJ1-5,TRBD1,TRBV30,TGTGCCTGGACTGGAGGGGGCAGTCAGCCCCAGCATTTT,CAWTGGGSQPQHF
few,TRBJ1-6,TRBD1,TRBV6-1,TGTGCCAGCAGTGGGACAGGGGGCTATTCACCCCTCCACTTT,CASSGTGGYSPLHF
many,TRBJ1-6,.,TRBV28,TGTGCCAGCAGTTTAGGTGGAGAGAATTCACCCCTCCACTTT,CASSLGGENSPLHF
.,TRBJ2-7,TRBD1,TRBV15,TGTGCCACCAGCGGCAGGGGGCCTGGATACGAGCAGTACTTC,CATSGRGPGYEQYF
few,TRBJ1-2,.,TRBV5-1,TGCGCCAGCAGCCCCCGCGAGGGGATTGGCTATGGCTACACCTTC,CASSPREGIGYGYTF
few,TRBJ2-2,TRBD2,TRBV28,TGTGCCAGCAGTTTCGGGGGGAACATCGGGGAGCTGTTTTTT,CASSFGGNIGELFF
many,TRBJ2-7,TRBD1,TRBV2,TGTGCCAGCAGTGAAGTGCAGGGGGTTAACGAGCAGTACTTC,CASSEVQGVNEQYF
.,TRBJ1-1,TRBD1,TRBV25-1,TGTGCCAGCAGAAGCAGTCCGGGACAGGGGTACACTGAAGCTTTCTTT,CASRSSPGQGYTEAFF
few,TRBJ2-7,.,TRBV20-1,TGCAGTGCTAGCGGTGGGCCTAGCGACTCCTACGAGCAGTACTTC,CSASGGPSDSYEQYF
few,TRBJ1-2,TRBD1,TRBV19,TGTGCCAGTAGTTGGCAGGGGGAGGCTTATGGCTACACCTTC,CASSWQGEAYGYTF
once,TRBJ2-5,TRBD2,TRBV11-2,TGTGCCAGCAGCTCGGGGACTAGCGCCTTGGAGACCCAGTACTTC,CASSSGTSALETQYF
many,TRBJ1-3,.,TRBV11-2,TGTGCCAGCAGCTCTGAGGGGGGCTCTGGAAACACCATATATTTT,CASSSEGGSGNTIYF
many,TRBJ1-2,.,TRBV2,TGTGCCAGCAACCTACAGGGATTTGCGGGCTACACCTTC,CASNLQGFAGYTF
few,TRBJ2-7,TRBD1,TRBV20-1,TGCAGTGTAAGGGACAGCCTTGACGAGCAGTACTTC,CSVRDSLDEQYF
many,TRBJ2-3,TRBD1,TRBV5-1,TGCGCCAGCAGCCCGCAAAGAGGGACAGTCGACACAGATACGCAGTATTTT,CASSPQRGTVDTDTQYF
.,TRBJ2-7,.,TRBV10-3,TGTGCCATCAGGACACCCGAAGCCTACGAGCAGTACTTC,CAIRTPEAYEQYF
.,TRBJ2-2,.,TRBV28,TGTGCCAGCAGCCTAAGGGGGGGGCCCAGGCCCGGGGAGCTGTTTTTT,CASSLRGGPRPGELFF
.,TRBJ2-4,TRBD1,TRBV29-1,TGCAGCGTGCGGACAGGATTTCTAGCCAAAAACATTCAGTACTTC,CSVRTGFLAKNIQYF
many,TRBJ1-1,.,TRBV12-3/TRBV12-4,TGTGCCAGCAGTTTAACTTGGGCGAACACTGAAGCTTTCTTT,CASSLTWANTEAFF
many,TRBJ2-7,TRBD2,TRBV5-1,TGCGCCAGCAGCATAAGCGGGAGTCAGGTCGAGCAGTACTTC,CASSISGSQVEQYF
few,TRBJ1-2,TRBD1,TRBV16,TGTGCCAGCAGCCAAGGGACAGGGGAGTTGGATGGCTACACCTTC,CASSQGTGELDGYTF
few,TRBJ1-5,TRBD1,TRBV12-3/TRBV12-4,TGTGCCAGCGGGACAGCCCCTGATCAGCCCCAGCATTTT,CASGTAPDQPQHF
many,TRBJ2-7,.,TRBV12-3/TRBV12-4,TGTGCCAGCAGCCCCACTGGGGGGTCCTCCTACGAGCAGTACTTC,CASSPTGGSSYEQYF
.,TRBJ1-2,.,TRBV29-1,TGCAGCGTTAGGGACACGGGTGGCTACACCTTC,CSVRDTGGYTF
many,TRBJ1-2,.,TRBV28,TGTGCCAGCAGTTTCCCTGAAAGCGACTATAACTATGGCTACACCTTC,CASSFPESDYNYGYTF
many,TRBJ1-2,.,TRBV2,TGTGCCAGCAGTCCTCGATTTACGGGTTTAGGCTATGGCTACACCTTC,CASSPRFTGLGYGYTF
many,TRBJ1-2,.,TRBV27,TGTGCCAGCAGTTTTGGGGCAGCTTATGGCTACACCTTC,CASSFGAAYGYTF
many,TRBJ1-1,.,TRBV28,TGTGCCAGCAGTTTCCCAGGATACACTGAAGCTTTCTTT,CASSFPGYTEAFF